The rows below give T cell receptor beta chains drawn from one sample of a study of blood T cell repertoires in COVID-19. The table came from immunoSEQ multiplex PCR; TCRdb's copy has only in-frame clones and leaves some out. The data show approximately 300,000 clones, with around 90% seen just once and 6.8% held by the top ten. Sequenced: peripheral blood. These receptor sequences come from a woman aged 25-40 years with COVID-19, enrolled during active disease. The CDR3 runs from the conserved cysteine through the conserved F or W. The D gene is left open where the match is weak. Clone size is stated in some rows and not others, as once, few, many or a class when expanded.

J gene,CDR3 length,clone size,D gene,V gene,CDR3 protein,CDR3 DNA
TRBJ2-5,13,NA,NA,TRBV2,CASSRERKETQYF,TGTGCCAGCAGTCGGGAGCGGAAAGAGACCCAGTACTTC
TRBJ2-3,15,NA,NA,TRBV15,CATSRDRLIRNTQYF,TGTGCCACCAGCAGAGATCGACTGATCAGAAATACGCAGTATTTT
TRBJ2-7,15,NA,TRBD2,TRBV27,CASSYISGPAYEQYF,TGTGCCAGCAGTTACATTAGCGGGCCAGCCTACGAGCAGTACTTC
TRBJ1-2,14,NA,NA,TRBV11-2,CASSPQDRNYGYTF,TGTGCCAGCAGCCCCCAAGACAGAAACTATGGCTACACCTTC
TRBJ2-4,14,NA,NA,TRBV6-5,CASMSGRAKNIQYF,TGTGCCAGCATGTCAGGTCGGGCCAAAAACATTCAGTACTTC
TRBJ1-2,14,NA,NA,TRBV28,CASSLGGKGYGYTF,TGTGCCAGCAGTTTAGGGGGGAAGGGCTATGGCTACACCTTC
TRBJ2-3,15,NA,TRBD2,TRBV4-2,CASSQVAGGTDTQYF,TGTGCCAGCAGCCAAGTTGCGGGAGGTACAGATACGCAGTATTTT
TRBJ1-2,15,NA,TRBD1,TRBV13,CASSLKGGAPYGYTF,TGTGCCAGCAGCTTAAAAGGGGGCGCTCCCTATGGCTACACCTTC
TRBJ2-6,15,NA,NA,TRBV29-1,CSVLRDSSGANVLTF,TGCAGCGTTTTACGGGATAGCTCTGGGGCCAACGTCCTGACTTTC
TRBJ2-7,15,NA,NA,TRBV18,CASSPGGGTTVEQYF,TGTGCCAGCTCACCAGGGGGGGGGACAACCGTCGAGCAGTACTTC
TRBJ2-1,16,NA,TRBD2,TRBV6-2/TRBV6-3,CASSYTASGSYGEQFF,TGTGCCAGCAGTTACACTGCTAGCGGGAGCTACGGCGAGCAGTTCTTC
TRBJ2-7,14,once,TRBD2,TRBV29-1,CSVTLAGVGYEQYF,TGCAGCGTTACACTAGCGGGAGTGGGTTACGAGCAGTACTTC
TRBJ1-1,14,NA,NA,TRBV29-1,CSVVSLNSNTEAFF,TGCAGCGTTGTTTCCCTCAACTCGAACACTGAAGCTTTCTTT
TRBJ2-1,17,NA,NA,TRBV6-2/TRBV6-3,CASSYWGLAVLGNEQFF,TGTGCCAGCAGTTACTGGGGGCTAGCGGTCCTGGGCAATGAGCAGTTCTTC
TRBJ1-5,12,NA,NA,TRBV25-1,CASSVGDQPQHF,TGTGCCAGCAGTGTAGGGGATCAGCCCCAGCATTTT
TRBJ2-7,16,NA,NA,TRBV11-1,CASSFNSQERPYEQYF,TGTGCCAGCAGCTTTAATTCGCAGGAGCGGCCCTACGAGCAGTACTTC
TRBJ1-5,15,few,NA,TRBV6-1,CASSEGAGLNQPQHF,TGTGCCAGCAGTGAAGGGGCAGGGCTAAATCAGCCCCAGCATTTT
TRBJ1-1,12,NA,NA,TRBV29-1,CSVEGGGTEAFF,TGCAGCGTTGAAGGAGGAGGCACTGAAGCTTTCTTT
TRBJ1-1,15,once,NA,TRBV15,CATSRVREGTTEAFF,TGTGCCACCAGCAGAGTCAGGGAGGGGACCACTGAAGCTTTCTTT
TRBJ2-7,15,NA,TRBD1,TRBV4-1,CASSPNTDRAYEQYF,TGCGCCAGCAGTCCCAACACGGACAGGGCCTACGAGCAGTACTTC
TRBJ2-3,15,NA,TRBD1,TRBV5-1,CASSLAGQGRSTQYF,TGCGCCAGCAGCTTGGCCGGACAGGGGAGGAGTACGCAGTATTTT
TRBJ1-5,14,NA,NA,TRBV4-3,CASSQDMSNQPQHF,TGCGCCAGCAGCCAAGACATGAGCAATCAGCCCCAGCATTTT
TRBJ1-5,15,NA,NA,TRBV16,CASSPDPPLQAPQHF,TGTGCCAGCAGCCCGGATCCCCCTCTCCAGGCGCCCCAGCATTTT
TRBJ1-3,16,NA,NA,TRBV6-2/TRBV6-3,CASSYSHSYSGNTIYF,TGTGCCAGCAGTTACTCTCACAGCTACTCTGGAAACACCATATATTTT
TRBJ2-1,17,NA,TRBD2,TRBV25-1,CASSDKNSGRAYNEQFF,TGTGCCAGCAGTGATAAAAACAGCGGGAGGGCCTACAATGAGCAGTTCTTC
TRBJ1-5,13,NA,NA,TRBV30,CAWSATGNQPQHF,TGTGCCTGGAGTGCGACAGGCAATCAGCCCCAGCATTTT
TRBJ2-7,16,NA,NA,TRBV11-2,CASSPLRRAGRYEQYF,TGTGCCAGCAGTCCCCTCCGGAGGGCAGGGCGCTACGAGCAGTACTTC
TRBJ1-6,15,NA,TRBD1,TRBV6-1,CASSSAGQGGSPLHF,TGTGCCAGCAGTTCCGCGGGACAGGGAGGATCACCCCTCCACTTT
TRBJ2-3,16,NA,NA,TRBV28,CASSLIDPGITDTQYF,TGTGCCAGCAGTTTAATCGACCCGGGGATAACAGATACGCAGTATTTT
TRBJ1-2,13,NA,NA,TRBV23-1,CASSQWAVYGYTF,TGCGCCAGCAGTCAATGGGCAGTCTATGGCTACACCTTC
TRBJ2-1,13,NA,TRBD1,TRBV9,CASSRQGGNEQFF,TGTGCCAGCAGCAGACAGGGGGGTAATGAGCAGTTCTTC
TRBJ1-5,14,NA,TRBD1,TRBV6-5,CASSSTGLGQPQHF,TGTGCCAGCAGTTCGACAGGGCTTGGGCAGCCCCAGCATTTT
TRBJ1-5,14,NA,NA,TRBV7-2,CASSSRGSNQPQHF,TGTGCCAGCAGCTCCCGGGGGAGCAATCAGCCCCAGCATTTT
TRBJ1-2,15,NA,TRBD1,TRBV7-9,CASSLADRGFYGYTF,TGTGCCAGCAGCTTAGCGGACAGGGGGTTCTATGGCTACACCTTC
TRBJ1-2,13,once,NA,TRBV3-1/TRBV3-2,CASSRRGNYGYTF,TGTGCCAGCAGCCGGCGAGGGAACTATGGCTACACCTTC
TRBJ1-6,12,NA,NA,TRBV3-1/TRBV3-2,CASSLSGSPLHF,TGTGCCAGCAGCCTTTCAGGATCACCCCTCCACTTT
TRBJ2-1,15,NA,NA,TRBV6-5,CASSTTSPEYNEQFF,TGTGCCAGCAGTACAACTAGCCCCGAGTACAATGAGCAGTTCTTC
TRBJ2-3,14,NA,NA,TRBV21-1,CASSQATSTDTQYF,TGTGCCAGCAGCCAAGCGACTAGCACAGATACGCAGTATTTT
TRBJ2-1,14,once,TRBD2,TRBV24-1,CATSVASGSNEQFF,TGTGCCACCAGTGTGGCTAGCGGGAGCAATGAGCAGTTCTTC
TRBJ1-4,15,NA,NA,TRBV7-3,CASSSRLGANEKLFF,TGTGCCAGCAGCAGTAGGTTGGGGGCGAATGAAAAACTGTTTTTT
TRBJ2-7,16,NA,TRBD1,TRBV23-1,CASSLIYGQGTHEQYF,TGCGCCAGCAGTCTAATATATGGACAGGGGACCCACGAGCAGTACTTC
TRBJ2-7,12,NA,TRBD1,TRBV27,CASSYSGGEQYF,TGTGCCAGCAGCTACTCAGGGGGCGAGCAGTACTTC
TRBJ2-2,16,NA,TRBD2,TRBV18,CASSPPGLAGSGELFF,TGTGCCAGCTCACCACCGGGACTAGCGGGAAGCGGGGAGCTGTTTTTT
TRBJ2-7,15,NA,TRBD2,TRBV7-9,CASSNPGREVYEQYF,TGTGCCAGCTCCAACCCCGGGAGGGAGGTATACGAGCAGTACTTC
TRBJ2-3,16,once,NA,TRBV4-2,CASSQGRSQGEDTQYF,TGTGCCAGCAGCCAAGGGCGTAGTCAGGGTGAGGATACGCAGTATTTT
TRBJ2-7,13,NA,TRBD1,TRBV2,CASLTGFSYEQYF,TGTGCCAGCTTGACAGGGTTTTCGTACGAGCAGTACTTC
TRBJ1-5,14,NA,NA,TRBV7-2,CASSLEYSNQPQHF,TGTGCCAGCAGCTTAGAATATAGCAATCAGCCCCAGCATTTT
TRBJ1-2,14,NA,TRBD1,TRBV29-1,CSVEDRGPTYGYTF,TGCAGCGTTGAGGACAGGGGACCTACCTATGGCTACACCTTC
TRBJ2-7,16,NA,NA,TRBV28,CASSPLPVRGIYEQYF,TGTGCCAGCAGTCCCCTACCTGTAAGGGGGATCTACGAGCAGTACTTC
TRBJ2-2,14,NA,TRBD1,TRBV18,CASKRTGSTGELFF,TGTGCCAGCAAACGGACAGGGTCCACCGGGGAGCTGTTTTTT